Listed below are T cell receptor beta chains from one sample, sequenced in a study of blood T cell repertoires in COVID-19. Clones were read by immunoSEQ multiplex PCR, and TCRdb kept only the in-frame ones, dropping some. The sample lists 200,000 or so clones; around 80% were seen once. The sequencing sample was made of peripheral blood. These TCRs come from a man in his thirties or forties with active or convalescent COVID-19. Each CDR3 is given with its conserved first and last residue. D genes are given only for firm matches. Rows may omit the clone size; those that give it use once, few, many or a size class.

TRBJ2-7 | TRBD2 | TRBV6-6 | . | TGTGCCACGGGACTAGCGGGTAGCGAGCAGTACTTC | CATGLAGSEQYF
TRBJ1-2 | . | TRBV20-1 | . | TGCAGTGCTAGAGATCCGAGGGGCTACACCTTC | CSARDPRGYTF
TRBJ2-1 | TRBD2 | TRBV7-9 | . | TGTGCCAGCAGCCCCGGGACTAGCGGGAGGTTCCGTTGGAATGAGCAGTTCTTC | CASSPGTSGRFRWNEQFF
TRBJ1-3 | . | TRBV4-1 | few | TGCGCCAGCAGCCGATTGCCGGGTGCCGGCTCTGGAAACACCATATATTTT | CASSRLPGAGSGNTIYF
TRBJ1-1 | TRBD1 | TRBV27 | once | TGTGCCAGCAGTCCTGTTGGCGGGACAGGGGGCTTCGGCACTGAAGCTTTCTTT | CASSPVGGTGGFGTEAFF
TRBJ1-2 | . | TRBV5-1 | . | TGCGCCAGCAGCTTGGGGGGCGACTATGGCTACACCTTC | CASSLGGDYGYTF
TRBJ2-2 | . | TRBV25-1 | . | TGTGCCAGCAGTCGGGTCGAGGGCACCGGGGAGCTGTTTTTT | CASSRVEGTGELFF
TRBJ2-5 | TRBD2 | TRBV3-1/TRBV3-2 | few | TGTGCCAGCAGCCAGGGACTAGCCGCGGGAGGAAATTGGGAGACCCAGTACTTC | CASSQGLAAGGNWETQYF
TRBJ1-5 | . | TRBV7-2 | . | TGTGCCAGCAGCTTCCAGACAGCCGGCAATCAGCCCCAGCATTTT | CASSFQTAGNQPQHF
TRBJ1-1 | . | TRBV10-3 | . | TGTGCCATCAGTGACCCAGGACAGAACACTGAAGCTTTCTTT | CAISDPGQNTEAFF
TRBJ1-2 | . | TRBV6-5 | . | TGTGCCAGCATGAGTAACTATGGCTACACCTTC | CASMSNYGYTF
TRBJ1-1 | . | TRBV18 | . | TGTGCCAGCTCACCCCCCCCAGATCCTCGGGGGGCCTATGTCTACACTGAAGCTTTCTTT | CASSPPPDPRGAYVYTEAFF
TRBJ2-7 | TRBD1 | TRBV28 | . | TGTGCCAGCAGTTCCGGACAGGGGAACGAGCAGTACTTC | CASSSGQGNEQYF
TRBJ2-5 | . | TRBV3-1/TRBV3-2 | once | TGTGCCAGCAGCCAAGCCATACAGGGCCCCTCAGAGACCCAGTACTTC | CASSQAIQGPSETQYF
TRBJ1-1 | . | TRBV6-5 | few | TGTGCCAGCAGTCGGACACTGAACACTGAAGCTTTCTTT | CASSRTLNTEAFF
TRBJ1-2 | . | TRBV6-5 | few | TGTGCCAGCAGTTACCTGGGGGGTAACTATGGCTACACCTTC | CASSYLGGNYGYTF
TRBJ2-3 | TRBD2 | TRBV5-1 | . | TGCGCCAGCAGCTTGGGCGGAGGGAAGGCTAGCGGGAGAACAGATACGCAGTATTTT | CASSLGGGKASGRTDTQYF
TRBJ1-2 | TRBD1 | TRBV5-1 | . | TGCGCCAGCAGCCCGTCAGGGGGCCCTGGCTACACCTTC | CASSPSGGPGYTF
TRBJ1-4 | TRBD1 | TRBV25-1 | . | TGTGCCAGCAGTGAACATCACAGGGGCGGTAATGAAAAACTGTTTTTT | CASSEHHRGGNEKLFF
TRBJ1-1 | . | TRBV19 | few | TGTGCCAGTAGAACCCGAGGTGGCACTGAAGCTTTCTTT | CASRTRGGTEAFF
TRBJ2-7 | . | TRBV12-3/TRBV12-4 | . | TGTGCCAGCAGTTCCAGCTACGAGCAGTACTTC | CASSSSYEQYF
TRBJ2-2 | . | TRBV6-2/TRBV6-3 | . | TGTGCCAGCAGCCGTACTAGTTTCGGGAACACCGGGGAGCTGTTTTTT | CASSRTSFGNTGELFF
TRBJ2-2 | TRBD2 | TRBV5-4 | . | TGTGCCAGCAGCTTAAGCGGGAAGTACACCGGGGAGCTGTTTTTT | CASSLSGKYTGELFF
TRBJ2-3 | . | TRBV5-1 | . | TGCGCCAGCAGCTTATCCACAAAACAGGTCACAGATACGCAGTATTTT | CASSLSTKQVTDTQYF
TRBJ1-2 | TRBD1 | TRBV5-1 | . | TGCGCCAGCAGTTTGGGACAGGGGGCATATGGCTACACCTTC | CASSLGQGAYGYTF
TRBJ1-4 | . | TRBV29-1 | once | TGCAGCGTTGAAGAATCCAGGTTACTGTTTTTT | CSVEESRLLFF
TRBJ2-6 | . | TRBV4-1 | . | TGCGCCAGCAGCCTCGGACAGATCTCTGGGGCCAACGTCCTGACTTTC | CASSLGQISGANVLTF
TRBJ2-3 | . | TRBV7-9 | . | TGTGCCAGCAGGCCCAATAGCGGATACATCAGCACAGATACGCAGTATTTT | CASRPNSGYISTDTQYF
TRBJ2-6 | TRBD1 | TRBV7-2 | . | TGTGCCAGCAGGGGGGTCACAGGGGGCCAGACTGGGGCCAACGTCCTGACTTTC | CASRGVTGGQTGANVLTF
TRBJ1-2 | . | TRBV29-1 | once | TGCAGCGTTGTGGGGCTACTTAACTATGGCTACACCTTC | CSVVGLLNYGYTF
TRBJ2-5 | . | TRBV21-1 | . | TGTGCCAGCAGCAAAGACAGGGGGCTGGCAGAGACCCAGTACTTC | CASSKDRGLAETQYF
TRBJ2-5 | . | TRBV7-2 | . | TGTGCCAGCAGCTTAGGAGGGTCGGAGACCCAGTACTTC | CASSLGGSETQYF
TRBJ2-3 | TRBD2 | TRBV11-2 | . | TGTGCCAGCAGCTTAGTAGGGGTCGCGGGAGGGCCGGTACGATATACGCAGTATTTT | CASSLVGVAGGPVRYTQYF
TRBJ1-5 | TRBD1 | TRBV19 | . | TGTGCCAGTAGTTCACCGGGACAGGGGGCCCCGTATAGCAATCAGCCCCAGCATTTT | CASSSPGQGAPYSNQPQHF
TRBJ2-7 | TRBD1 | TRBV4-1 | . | TGCGCCAGCACCGAAGAAGTCGGGACAGGGCCCTACGAGCAGTACTTC | CASTEEVGTGPYEQYF
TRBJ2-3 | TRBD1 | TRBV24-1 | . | TGTGCCACCAGTGACCGAGACAGGGGGTCGACAGATACGCAGTATTTT | CATSDRDRGSTDTQYF
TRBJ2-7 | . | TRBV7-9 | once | TGTGCCAGCAGCTCAACGGGAGTAGGGAGCTACGAGCAGTACTTC | CASSSTGVGSYEQYF
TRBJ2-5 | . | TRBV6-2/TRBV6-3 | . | TGTGCCAGCAGTTACTCAGAGCTTTCCTCGTCTCAGGGAGGTCAAGAGACCCAGTACTTC | CASSYSELSSSQGGQETQYF
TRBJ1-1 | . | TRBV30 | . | TGTGCCTGGATTAAAAGGGGGGGCTTGGTGAACACTGAAGCTTTCTTT | CAWIKRGGLVNTEAFF
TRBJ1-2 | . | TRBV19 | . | TGTGCCAGTGGGACCGGGGGTGGCTACACCTTC | CASGTGGGYTF
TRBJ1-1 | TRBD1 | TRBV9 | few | TGTGCCGCCTCACAGGGGACGAACACTGAAGCTTTCTTT | CAASQGTNTEAFF
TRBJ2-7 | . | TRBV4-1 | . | TGCGCCAGCAGCCAAGTTGAGGGCTGGAGCTCCTACGAGCAGTACTTC | CASSQVEGWSSYEQYF
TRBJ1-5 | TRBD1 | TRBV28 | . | TGTGCCAGCAAAAAAGGGGACAGGGGGCAGCCCCAGCATTTT | CASKKGDRGQPQHF
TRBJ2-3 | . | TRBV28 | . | TGTGCCAGCTCCGAGGATAGCACAGATACGCAGTATTTT | CASSEDSTDTQYF
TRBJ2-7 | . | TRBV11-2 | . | TGTGCCAGCAGCTTAGATCAGCGAGGGAGAGGGATCTCCTACGAGCAGTACTTC | CASSLDQRGRGISYEQYF
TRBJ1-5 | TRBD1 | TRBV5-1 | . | TGCGCCAGCAGCTCCGGGACAGGGGGAACTCAGCCCCAGCATTTT | CASSSGTGGTQPQHF
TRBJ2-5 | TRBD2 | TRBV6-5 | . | TGTGCCAGCACCGTAGCGGGGAGTCAAGAGACCCAGTACTTC | CASTVAGSQETQYF
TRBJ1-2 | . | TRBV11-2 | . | TGTGCCAGCAGCCAGACGTTAGCCTACACCTTC | CASSQTLAYTF
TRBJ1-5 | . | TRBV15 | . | TGTGCCACCAGCCTCCCCGGCAGGGTCCAGCCCCAGCATTTT | CATSLPGRVQPQHF